The rows below give T cell receptor beta chains drawn from one sample of a study of cytomegalovirus exposure and HLA in healthy donors. Using immunoSEQ multiplex PCR, the repertoire was profiled, and TCRdb retains in-frame clones only, with some absent. Among about 120,000 clones, more than 60% were seen once, and the ten largest hold 2.7%. The sample consisted of PBMCs. The receptors shown here come from a woman in her thirties or forties in good health and CMV-seropositive. CDR3s include the opening cysteine and the closing phenylalanine or tryptophan. D genes are given only for firm matches. Clone size is stated in some rows and not others, as once, few, many or a class when expanded.

D gene,J gene,clone size,V gene,CDR3 protein,CDR3 DNA
NA,TRBJ2-6,NA,TRBV4-1,CASSQDRGAGRANVLTF,TGCGCCAGCAGCCAAGATCGGGGGGCGGGTAGGGCCAACGTCCTGACTTTC
NA,TRBJ1-1,NA,TRBV5-6,CASSLKLNTEAFF,TGTGCCAGCAGCTTGAAATTAAACACTGAAGCTTTCTTT
TRBD2,TRBJ2-7,NA,TRBV7-9,CASSPKVRLAPYEQYF,TGTGCCAGCAGCCCGAAGGTGAGACTAGCACCCTACGAGCAGTACTTC
NA,TRBJ2-1,NA,TRBV4-2,CASSVSRTRRSYNEQFF,TGTGCCAGCAGCGTCAGTAGGACCCGGAGGTCCTACAATGAGCAGTTCTTC
NA,TRBJ2-1,NA,TRBV18,CASSPQGGGRNEQFF,TGTGCCAGCTCACCACAAGGGGGAGGGAGGAATGAGCAGTTCTTC
TRBD1,TRBJ1-4,NA,TRBV2,CASRERRDSEKLFF,TGTGCCAGCAGAGAGCGTAGGGACAGTGAAAAACTGTTTTTT
TRBD1,TRBJ2-1,few,TRBV13,CASSATGIRDNEQFF,TGTGCCAGCAGCGCGACAGGGATTCGTGACAATGAGCAGTTCTTC
NA,TRBJ1-2,NA,TRBV2,CASSEGGMWRVDGYTF,TGTGCCAGCAGTGAAGGAGGGATGTGGAGGGTAGATGGCTACACCTTC
NA,TRBJ2-1,NA,TRBV27,CASSFYRGGNEQFF,TGTGCCAGCAGTTTTTACAGGGGGGGCAATGAGCAGTTCTTC
NA,TRBJ2-1,NA,TRBV5-4,CASSLGTGDRFEQFF,TGTGCCAGCAGCTTGGGAACAGGCGACCGTTTTGAGCAGTTCTTC
NA,TRBJ2-2,NA,TRBV6-5,CASNTANTGELFF,TGTGCCAGCAACACCGCGAACACCGGGGAGCTGTTTTTT
TRBD2,TRBJ2-7,NA,TRBV5-4,CASSRGGEYEQYF,TGTGCCAGCAGCCGCGGGGGGGAATACGAGCAGTACTTC
NA,TRBJ2-5,NA,TRBV5-4,CASSLDPSETQYF,TGTGCCAGCAGCTTGGACCCGAGCGAGACCCAGTACTTC
TRBD1,TRBJ1-4,NA,TRBV7-2,CASSRNRGGEKLFF,TGTGCCAGCAGCAGAAACAGGGGTGGTGAAAAACTGTTTTTT
TRBD1,TRBJ1-1,NA,TRBV7-8,CASRPKSRTGVDTEAFF,TGTGCCAGCAGACCAAAAAGCAGAACAGGGGTCGACACTGAAGCTTTCTTT
TRBD1,TRBJ2-3,NA,TRBV18,CASSPRTGTDTQYF,TGTGCCAGCTCACCTCGGACAGGGACAGATACGCAGTATTTT
NA,TRBJ1-4,few,TRBV6-5,CASRPGLNEKLFF,TGTGCCAGCAGACCGGGACTTAATGAAAAACTGTTTTTT
TRBD2,TRBJ2-3,NA,TRBV5-6,CASNFPGLVPLGSDTQYF,TGTGCCAGCAACTTTCCGGGACTAGTCCCATTAGGGTCAGATACGCAGTATTTT
NA,TRBJ1-6,NA,TRBV7-2,CASSEQGWGGSPLHF,TGTGCCAGCAGCGAGCAGGGCTGGGGGGGTTCACCCCTCCACTTT
NA,TRBJ1-1,NA,TRBV14,CASSQGGDPNTEAFF,TGTGCCAGCAGCCAAGGGGGGGACCCGAACACTGAAGCTTTCTTT
NA,TRBJ2-5,NA,TRBV10-3,CAISLGPLQETQYF,TGTGCCATCAGTCTGGGGCCACTCCAAGAGACCCAGTACTTC
NA,TRBJ1-3,NA,TRBV6-1,CASRAGVNSGNTIYF,TGTGCCAGCAGAGCCGGGGTAAACTCTGGAAACACCATATATTTT
TRBD1,TRBJ2-7,NA,TRBV4-2,CASSQDRDRPDRGQYEQYF,TGTGCCAGCAGCCAAGATCGCGATCGGCCGGACAGGGGGCAATACGAGCAGTACTTC